This TCR beta chain derives from a study of human thymus T cells. Findings and caveats of the study: V and J genes seemed to be used with bias in thymic and blood repertoires.

Only in-frame clones appear in the TCRdb table, and some are missing; sequencing was by immunoSEQ multiplex PCR. The repertoire consists of about 60,000 clones, with approximately 93% occurring once and the leading ten covering nearly 6%. The donor group consisted of healthy Finnish infants who were having corrective surgery for congenital heart defects. Four of the eight donors gave about 0.45-1 mL blood during surgery. Genomic DNA was extracted from every available blood leukocyte. A note on this clone: The antigen is unknown. Sequence at one end of the junction differs from germline and may be a read error.

Sample: blood. This TCR was recovered from a boy under two years old with a congenital heart defect but otherwise immunologically healthy.

This CDR3 reads CSVDKTGPEHRGAVF. CDR3 sequence (DNA): TGCAGCGTTGATAAAACAGGGCCCGAACACCGGGGAGCTGTTTTT. The J gene is TRBJ2-2, the V gene TRBV29-1; a possible D gene is TRBD1 (6 bases). This CDR3 has 15 amino acids. Germline CDR1 is SQVTM and CDR2 is ANQGSEA.